This is a list of T cell receptor beta chains from one sample in a study of cytomegalovirus exposure and HLA in healthy donors. Clones were read by immunoSEQ multiplex PCR, and TCRdb kept only the in-frame ones, dropping some. This sample has about 260,000 clones, with 72% found just once. Sequenced sample: PBMCs. These receptors were collected from a female donor in good health and CMV-seronegative. Both conserved end residues are part of each CDR3. D genes are given only for firm matches.

V	D	J	CDR3
TRBV28	TRBD1	TRBJ1-2	CATVLGTGPYGYTF
TRBV6-1	-	TRBJ1-3	CASSYTGNTIYF
TRBV5-1	TRBD2	TRBJ2-3	CASSPSGGGRETQYF
TRBV15	-	TRBJ1-1	CATSSIRGGGTEAFF
TRBV4-1	TRBD1	TRBJ1-5	CASSPGQDQPQHF
TRBV5-4	-	TRBJ1-1	CASSLQGNTEAFF
TRBV9	TRBD1	TRBJ2-1	CASSRGQGEQFF
TRBV10-3	TRBD1	TRBJ1-4	CAISEIPGQGNEKLFF
TRBV27	TRBD2	TRBJ2-2	CASSGRVTINTGELFF
TRBV7-9	TRBD2	TRBJ2-5	CASSLALAGDGPQETQYF
TRBV11-3	TRBD2	TRBJ2-1	CASSPGTSLYNEQFF
TRBV7-3	TRBD2	TRBJ2-6	CASSIPLAGGNSGANVLTF
TRBV5-6	TRBD1	TRBJ1-1	CASSLFGTEAFF
TRBV6-4	TRBD2	TRBJ2-1	CASSEEIAGGPYNEQFF
TRBV19	-	TRBJ2-6	CASTGGASSGANVLTF
TRBV19	-	TRBJ1-1	CASSIVGGGMNTEAFF
TRBV13	-	TRBJ2-3	CASSFGGSANTDTQYF
TRBV14	TRBD1	TRBJ2-7	CASSKNRDRGDEQYF
TRBV2	-	TRBJ1-1	CASSEAQANTEAFF
TRBV2	-	TRBJ2-5	CASSEAPRVGETQYF
TRBV5-4	TRBD2	TRBJ2-1	CASSHSGDNEQFF
TRBV10-3	-	TRBJ2-5	CAISESTAQETQYF
TRBV7-6	TRBD2	TRBJ2-2	CASSLAGLAGVSGELFF
TRBV7-6	-	TRBJ2-7	CASSLGSTGTYEQYF
TRBV14	-	TRBJ1-2	CASSQELDRPSGGYTF
TRBV18	TRBD1	TRBJ1-1	CASSQGAGGTEAFF
TRBV6-5	TRBD2	TRBJ2-1	CASSHSGRALSEQFF
TRBV4-2	TRBD1	TRBJ1-2	CASSQDAAGGGYGYTF
TRBV12-2	-	TRBJ1-2	CASRLAPTGINYGYTF
TRBV27	-	TRBJ1-1	CASSLSFPAEAFF
TRBV6-1	TRBD1	TRBJ1-5	CASSFGQGHQPQHF